Following are 14 T cell receptor beta chains from one sample sequenced in a study of shared clonotypes between healthy human individuals. Naive CD8 cells comprised CD45RO-negative, CCR7-positively selected cells, excluding terminally differentiated effector memory CD45RA+ cells. The assay was immunoSEQ multiplex PCR, and TCRdb's table has in-frame clones only and misses some. This sample yields some 2 million clones, of which over 85% are seen a single time; about 1.1% belongs to the top ten. Sequencing was performed on naive CD8+ T cells sorted from blood. The receptor source for this set is a man aged 18-30 years in good health.

V usage is TRBV6-1 and J usage is TRBJ2-7; TRBD1 aligns across 8 bases. Germline V gene data show CDR1 as MNHNS and CDR2 as SASEGT. The V gene end was trimmed by 7 bases and the J gene end by 0 bases; junction bases not matched to a gene: 5. The CDR3 runs 14 residues. The CDR3 sequence is CASIRQGYSYEQYF. The CDR3 nucleotides read TGTGCCAGCATTCGACAGGGGTACTCCTACGAGCAGTACTTC.

This rearrangement joins TRBV2 to TRBJ1-1, with 7 bases that match TRBD1. Trimming took 6 bases from V and 0 from J; bases not matched to a gene: 10. CDR1 SNHLY and CDR2 FYNNEI come from the germline V gene. This CDR3 contains 16 residues. This CDR3 reads CASSVDREGLNTEAFF. The CDR3 DNA reads TGTGCCAGCAGCGTTGACAGGGAGGGTTTGAACACTGAAGCTTTCTTT.

Note on this clone: A read error may account for a junction end that differs from germline. This chain joins TRBV7-2 and TRBJ2-1; D is perhaps TRBD1 (5 bases). Looked up from germline, CDR1 is SGHTA and CDR2 is FQGNSA. The CDR3 has 15 amino acids. CDR3 in DNA: TGTGCCAGCAGCGACCCAGGGCAGGGCTACGATGAGCAGTTCTTC. Protein product: CASSDPGQGYDEQFF. Full variable domain (remainder filled in from reference TRBV7-2 and TRBJ2-1): GAGVSQSPSNKVTEKGKDVELRCDPISGHTALYWYRQSLGQGLEFLIYFQGNSAPDKSGLPSDRFSAERTGGSVSTLTIQRTQQEDSAVYLCASSDPGQGYDEQFFGPGTRLTVL.

V gene TRBV29-1 combines with J gene TRBJ2-6; the D is unclear. The germline V gene encodes CDR1 SQVTM and CDR2 ANQGSEA. The CDR3 sequence is 14 residues long. The V and J ends lost 3 bases and 3 bases respectively, with 9 bases between them. In DNA form, the CDR3 reads TGCAGCGTTGATCTGGGTGATGGGGCCAACGTCCTGACTTTC. Translation gives CSVDLGDGANVLTF.

The chain couples TRBV10-3 to TRBJ2-5; 7 bases align to TRBD2. J lost 2 bases, V lost 8 bases, and 8 bases had no gene match. The CDR3 has 14 amino acids. CDR1 and CDR2 (germline): ENHRY, SYGVKD. The DNA of the CDR3 is TGTGCCATCGGTCTCTCGGGGGGACAAGAGACCCAGTACTTC. This encodes CAIGLSGGQETQYF.

V gene TRBV2 combines with J gene TRBJ2-7; 9 bases line up with TRBD2. The CDR3 runs 16 residues. The V gene end was trimmed by 0 bases and the J gene end by 2 bases; junction bases not matched to a gene: 5. Germline CDR1 reads SNHLY; CDR2 reads FYNNEI. The CDR3 DNA reads TGTGCCAGCAGTGAAGCGCGAGCTAGCGGGACCTACGAGCAGTACTTC. Protein sequence: CASSEARASGTYEQYF. The full variable domain, with the rest looked up from reference TRBV2 and TRBJ2-7, is EPEVTQTPSHQVTQMGQEVILRCVPISNHLYFYWYRQILGQKVEFLVSFYNNEISEKSEIFDDQFSVERPDGSNFTLKIRSTKLEDSAMYFCASSEARASGTYEQYFGPGTRLTVT.

Details on this clone: This sample includes further DNA sequences coding for the same CDR3. The chain joins TRBV5-6 to TRBJ2-7, with D perhaps TRBD1 or TRBD2 (5 bases each). The CDR3 loop spans 14 amino acids. The V gene's germline CDR1 is SGHDT and CDR2 YYEEEE. Between the trimmed V and J ends, which lost 2 bases and 0 bases, there was a span of 9 bases. CDR3 region: CASSLGGGSYEQYF. The CDR3 DNA sequence: TGTGCCAGCAGCTTAGGTGGGGGCTCCTACGAGCAGTACTTC.

J is TRBJ2-3 and V is TRBV28, with D tentatively TRBD2 (6 bases). The germline V and J ends were trimmed by 5 bases and 0 bases, with 12 bases remaining between them. From germline, CDR1 is MDHEN and CDR2 SYDVKM. This CDR3 is 15 amino acids long. The DNA for the CDR3 is TGTGCCAGCAGTCCCTCGGCGGGGAGCACAGATACGCAGTATTTT. This gives the protein CASSPSAGSTDTQYF.

A word on this clone: Other DNA variants within this sample encode the same CDR3. The chain couples TRBV6-1 to TRBJ2-7; D is tentatively TRBD1 or TRBD2 (6 bases each). Germline lookup yields CDR1 MNHNS and CDR2 SASEGT. The V end was cut by 6 bases, the J end by 5 bases, with 17 bases between. The CDR3 contains 14 residues. The CDR3 nucleotides read TGTGCCAGCAGGAGGGGGACTCTTCGGAACGAGCAGTACTTC. Protein sequence: CASRRGTLRNEQYF.

This clone was seen once. The gene calls are TRBV2 and TRBJ2-1, with TRBD2 identical over 10 bases. Germline assignment: CDR1 SNHLY and CDR2 FYNNEI. Losses at the gene ends were 7 bases for V and 5 bases for J; bases not matched to a gene: 11. CDR3 length equals 16 residues. The CDR3 bases are TGTGCCAGCAAGCCTAGCGGGAGAGAAGGTAACAATGAGCAGTTCTTC. It is translated as CASKPSGREGNNEQFF.

The genes are TRBV6-6 and TRBJ2-3; TRBD2 might be the D (5 bases). CDR3 length: 13 residues. V dropped 10 bases and J dropped 4 bases, with 15 bases sitting between them. The germline V gene encodes CDR1 MNHNY and CDR2 SVGAGI (reference sequence). The chain's CDR3 is CATEGSRSDTQYF. As DNA, the CDR3 is TGTGCCACCGAGGGTTCCCGTTCAGATACGCAGTATTTT.

This chain joins TRBV9 and TRBJ2-1; 9 bases fit TRBD2. Germline values: CDR1 SGDLS, CDR2 YYNGEE. The CDR3 is 15 residues long. The V gene end was trimmed by 4 bases and the J gene end by 8 bases; junction bases not matched to a gene: 10. The CDR3 sequence: CASSPRLAGTYEQFF. DNA of the CDR3: TGTGCCAGCAGCCCTCGTCTAGCGGGGACTTATGAGCAGTTCTTC.

A remark on this clone: Other DNA sequences of this sample code for an identical CDR3. This sequence joins TRBV9 and TRBJ2-1, with D tentatively TRBD1 or TRBD2 (6 bases each). The germline V gene encodes CDR1 SGDLS and CDR2 YYNGEE. The CDR3 covers 15 residues. Deletions cut 0 bases from V and 5 bases from J, with 12 bases between. The CDR3 spells CASSVGGGSNNEQFF. The CDR3 DNA reads TGTGCCAGCAGCGTAGGAGGGGGGTCAAACAATGAGCAGTTCTTC.

Remarks on this clone: This sample also contains other DNA sequences that code for the same CDR3. The gene calls are TRBV6-5 and TRBJ1-1, with a possible D match to TRBD1 (6 bases). This CDR3 region has 13 residues. With 6 bases removed from V and 1 base from J, the gap between germline ends came to 9 bases. The V gene's germline CDR1 is MNHEY and CDR2 SVGAGI. The CDR3 DNA sequence: TGTGCCAGCAGCTCGACAGGGAACACTGAAGCTTTCTTT. Amino acid sequence: CASSSTGNTEAFF.